Listed here are 27 T cell receptor beta chains from one sample, sequenced in a study of T-cell memory formation after mild COVID-19. Using its own MiXCR run on the 5' RACE reads, TCRdb lists one record per CDR3 protein. The sample gives approximately 65,000 distinct CDR3 sequences, about 10% of which show up once; 1.1% is in the top ten. The sequenced material came from PBMCs or a T cell subset sorted from them (not recorded which). The receptors derive from a man younger than 35 who had mild COVID-19 (a few samples of this study predate the infection). Cell type and time point are not known.

This clonotype was counted at least ten times. The chain employs TRBV7-2 and TRBJ2-3, with 12 positions matching TRBD2. Germline V lookup: CDR1 SGHTA, CDR2 FQGNSA. The CDR3 totals 16 residues. J gave up 2 bases and V 5 bases, and 5 bases lay outside the gene matches. CDR3 sequence reads: CASSLTSGGYTDTQYF. The CDR3 nucleotides read TGTGCCAGCAGCCTCACTAGCGGGGGGTACACAGATACGCAGTATTTT.

This clonotype was observed a few times. The chain couples TRBV29-1 to TRBJ2-5; 15 nucleotides line up with TRBD2. V shed 6 bases, J shed 2 bases, and the junction held 1 base outside the gene matches. CDR3 size: 14 residues. The germline V gene has CDR1 SQVTM and CDR2 ANQGSEA. CDR3 coding DNA: TGCAGCGTGGGGACTAGCGGGGGGCAAGAGACCCAGTACTTC. Residues: CSVGTSGGQETQYF.

The rearrangement joins TRBV11-2 to TRBJ2-1, with D perhaps matching TRBD1 or TRBD2 (5 bases each). The germline V gene encodes CDR1 SGHAT and CDR2 FQNNGV. V was clipped by 2 bases and J by 7 bases, with 21 bases between them. The CDR3 length is 17 residues. The CDR3 DNA reads as TGTGCCAGCAGCTTAATCCCTGGGGCTATAACGGGGAATGAGCAGTTCTTC. It translates to CASSLIPGAITGNEQFF. Supplemented by reference TRBV11-2 and TRBJ2-1, the full variable domain reads EAGVAQSPRYKIIEKRQSVAFWCNPISGHATLYWYQQILGQGPKLLIQFQNNGVVDDSQLPKDRFSAERLKGVDSTLKIQPAKLEDSAVYLCASSLIPGAITGNEQFFGPGTRLTVL.

CDR3 amino acids: CSVDGSYNEQFF. Written as DNA, the CDR3 is TGCAGCGTTGATGGGTCCTACAATGAGCAGTTCTTC. The gene calls are TRBV29-1 and TRBJ2-1; D unclear. Germline CDR1 and CDR2: SQVTM and ANQGSEA. The CDR3 has 12 residues. V dropped 3 bases and J dropped 1 base, with 4 bases sitting between them.

The chain combines TRBV5-1 with TRBJ2-5; 7 nucleotides match TRBD1. The CDR3 length is 13 residues. Germline V gene data show CDR1 as SGHRS and CDR2 as YFSETQ. Germline trimming cut 4 bases from V and 5 bases from J; bases unmatched to any gene: 5. The CDR3 nucleotides are TGCGCCAGCAGCACGGACAGGCGTGAGACCCAGTACTTC. Its translation is CASSTDRRETQYF.

The chain uses TRBV27 and TRBJ2-3, with 12 positions matching TRBD2. J gave up 4 bases and V 2 bases, and 13 bases lay outside the gene matches. In germline, CDR1 is MNHEY, CDR2 SMNVEV (reference sequence). This CDR3 is 19 amino acids long. The CDR3 region is CASSLRLAGARVAPDTQYF. CDR3 nucleotides: TGTGCCAGCAGTTTAAGACTAGCGGGGGCGAGAGTAGCCCCAGATACGCAGTATTTT.

The sample holds a few counts of this clonotype. This rearrangement joins TRBV20-1 to TRBJ1-6, with D unresolved. Per germline, CDR1 DFQATT and CDR2 SNEGSKA (reference sequence). The CDR3 is 15 residues long. The V gene lost 0 bases and the J gene lost 7 bases, with 13 bases spanning the gap. The CDR3, as DNA: TGCAGTGCTAGAGACAGGCTTCATGGGAATTCACCCCTCCACTTT. It is translated as CSARDRLHGNSPLHF.

This clonotype was counted ten times or more. The rearrangement links TRBV12-3 or TRBV12-4 to TRBJ2-1; TRBD2 agrees at 10 bases. V lost 8 bases, J lost 7 bases, and 11 bases stayed unmatched. This CDR3 has 15 residues. CDR3 sequence: CASSKSGGAWNEQFF. The CDR3 DNA sequence: TGTGCCAGCTCAAAGAGCGGGGGGGCTTGGAATGAGCAGTTCTTC.

The V and J genes are TRBV7-9 and TRBJ1-2; no firm D call. Germline-derived CDR1 and CDR2 are SEHNR and FQNEAQ (reference sequence). This CDR3 is 14 amino acids long. V lost 3 bases to trimming and J lost 7 bases, with 15 bases between them. In nucleotides, the CDR3 is TGTGCCAGCAGCTTTGGAAGCGAAATTGGTGGCTACACCTTC. The encoded protein is CASSFGSEIGGYTF.

This chain's CDR3 is CASNLAGGSYNEQFF. For the CDR3, the DNA is TGTGCCAGCAACCTAGCGGGGGGGTCCTACAATGAGCAGTTCTTC. The chain links TRBV6-5 to TRBJ2-1; TRBD2 matches at 12 bases. The J segment lost 1 base and the V segment lost 7 bases, leaving 2 bases of the junction unmatched. Per the germline V gene, CDR1 is MNHEY and CDR2 is SVGAGI. This CDR3 has 15 residues.

This clonotype was seen ten or more times. This chain connects TRBV7-7 to TRBJ2-1; D is perhaps TRBD1 or TRBD2 (5 bases each). The germline V gene encodes CDR1 SSHAT and CDR2 FNYEAQ (reference sequence). V lost 4 bases, J lost 7 bases, and 11 bases lay in between. The CDR3 contains 13 residues. This chain's CDR3 is CASSSWGWNEQFF. As DNA, the CDR3 is TGTGCCAGCAGCTCGTGGGGGTGGAATGAGCAGTTCTTC.

This clonotype was detected only a few times. The chain employs TRBV3-1 and TRBJ2-1; D gene ambiguous. CDR1 is LGHDT and CDR2 is YNNKEL in the germline V gene (reference sequence). V lost 4 bases, J lost 7 bases, and 11 bases lay in between. This CDR3 has 13 residues. The CDR3 loop is CASSLTGSNEQFF. CDR3 nucleotide sequence: TGTGCCAGCAGCCTCACGGGCTCTAATGAGCAGTTCTTC.

This clonotype was found a few times. The chain recombines TRBV9 with TRBJ2-2; 10 bases map to TRBD2. J was trimmed by 3 bases and V by 0 bases; bases with no gene match: 2. The CDR3 extends over 16 amino acids. Germline V CDR1 and CDR2: SGDLS, YYNGEE. The CDR3 region is CASSVGLAGDTGELFF. The CDR3 coding sequence is TGTGCCAGCAGCGTAGGGCTAGCGGGGGACACCGGGGAGCTGTTTTTT.

The chain employs TRBV9 and TRBJ2-1; TRBD2 might be the D (5 bases). The CDR3 has 15 amino acids. Trimming left V 1 base short and J 0 bases short, with 8 bases between. Germline V gene sequence: CDR1 SGDLS, CDR2 YYNGEE. For the CDR3, the DNA is TGTGCCAGCAGCGTAAGGGCGGGCTCCTACAATGAGCAGTTCTTC. Its protein is CASSVRAGSYNEQFF.

This chain joins TRBV4-1 and TRBJ1-1; D is possibly TRBD1 (5 bases). CDR1 and CDR2 from the germline V gene are MGHRA and YSYEKL. V dropped 5 bases and J dropped 5 bases, with 18 bases sitting between them. The CDR3 is 15 amino acids. The CDR3 sequence is CASSGLIGRGTEAFF. The CDR3 coding sequence is TGCGCCAGCAGCGGATTGATAGGGAGGGGAACTGAAGCTTTCTTT.

This chain uses TRBV5-1 with TRBJ2-2; D remains ambiguous. Germline lookup yields CDR1 SGHRS and CDR2 YFSETQ. The CDR3 extends over 13 amino acids. V was cut by 0 bases and J by 6 bases, with 6 bases left in between. The CDR3 nucleotides are TGCGCCAGCAGCTTGGCCGAGTCCGGGGAGCTGTTTTTT. Its translation is CASSLAESGELFF.

There are many counts of this clonotype. J is TRBJ2-3 and V is TRBV5-1, with D unclear. The germline CDR1 and CDR2 sequences are SGHRS and YFSETQ. The CDR3 has 12 amino acids. Trimming shortened V by 1 base and J by 4 bases, and 4 bases separated the two germline ends. Written as DNA, the CDR3 is TGCGCCAGCAGCTTGTCCGCAGATACGCAGTATTTT. It codes for CASSLSADTQYF.

This clonotype was seen a few times. This chain links TRBV20-1 with TRBJ2-5, with D tentatively TRBD1 (6 bases). The germline V gene has CDR1 DFQATT and CDR2 SNEGSKA (reference sequence). Trimming shortened V by 5 bases and J by 1 base, and 23 bases separated the two germline ends. The CDR3 totals 17 residues. The CDR3 DNA reads as TGCAGTGCTCGTTCAACCCCGCGACAGGCCGTCCAAGAGACCCAGTACTTC. This translates into CSARSTPRQAVQETQYF.

This clonotype was seen at least ten times. The CDR3 sequence: CSVLQGILGNEQFF. The CDR3 DNA reads TGCAGCGTACTACAGGGGATCCTAGGGAATGAGCAGTTCTTC. The rearrangement joins TRBV29-1 to TRBJ2-1, with 7 bases fitting TRBD1. CDR1 SQVTM and CDR2 ANQGSEA come from the germline V gene. V lost 6 bases to trimming and J lost 7 bases; unmatched junction nucleotides: 12. The CDR3 is made up of 14 amino acids.

The chain links TRBV6-2 or TRBV6-3 to TRBJ2-3; 10 bases line up with TRBD2. From germline, CDR1 is MNHEY and CDR2 SVGEGT. V lost 5 bases and J lost 0; bases outside the gene matches: 8. The length of the CDR3 is 17 residues. The CDR3 loop reads CASSLAGAPKSTDTQYF. The DNA for the CDR3 is TGTGCCAGCAGTCTAGCGGGGGCCCCTAAAAGCACAGATACGCAGTATTTT.

This clonotype has only a few counts. CDR3 protein: CASSLAVVRGGRNEQFF. CDR3 in DNA: TGTGCCAGCAGCTTAGCGGTGGTGCGGGGGGGCCGCAATGAGCAGTTCTTC. The V gene is TRBV11-2, the J gene TRBJ2-1; TRBD2 aligns across 9 bases. V lost 1 base to trimming and J lost 6 bases; unmatched junction nucleotides: 10. Germline V CDR1 and CDR2: SGHAT, FQNNGV. This CDR3 contains 17 residues.

The chain has TRBV5-1 and TRBJ1-6; 10 bases are a match to TRBD1. The V segment lost 3 bases and the J segment 12 bases; nucleotides outside the gene matches: 12. The germline gives CDR1 SGHRS, CDR2 YFSETQ. There are 16 residues in the CDR3. CDR3 in DNA: TGCGCCAGCAGCTCCGGGACAGGGGTAGGGATATTACCCCTCCACTTT. Translated: CASSSGTGVGILPLHF.

This clonotype was counted a single time. Possible read error: a much larger clone is one base away. The rearrangement joins TRBV18 to TRBJ2-5; D tentatively reads TRBD1 or TRBD2 (5 bases each). V was cut by 2 bases and J by 8 bases, with 18 bases left in between. Germline-derived CDR1 and CDR2 are KGHSH and LQKENI. The CDR3 has 15 residues. CDR3 in amino acids: CASSPSSGTTDTQYF. CDR3 bases: TGTGCCAGCTCACCAAGTTCAGGGACCACGGATACCCAGTACTTC.

This clonotype occurred a few times. This chain connects TRBV18 to TRBJ1-1, with D tentatively TRBD1 (5 bases). V lost 5 bases and J lost 5, with 18 bases in between. This CDR3 is 15 amino acids long. CDR1 is KGHSH and CDR2 is LQKENI in the germline V gene. CDR3 sequence reads: CASSEGTGELTEAFF. DNA for the CDR3: TGTGCCAGCTCAGAGGGGACGGGTGAATTGACTGAAGCTTTCTTT.

This clonotype came up a few times. The chain links TRBV6-2 or TRBV6-3 to TRBJ2-6, with unresolved D. CDR1 is MNHEY and CDR2 is SVGEGT in the germline V gene. V lost 5 bases and J 4 bases, leaving 3 bases between the germline ends. CDR3 length: 12 residues. The CDR3, as DNA: TGTGCCAGCAGTGCCGGGGCCAACGTCCTGACTTTC. Protein product: CASSAGANVLTF.

This chain connects TRBV7-2 to TRBJ2-1, with TRBD2 as a possible D gene (5 bases). The CDR3 runs 15 residues. V lost 3 bases and J lost 5, with 14 bases in between. CDR1 and CDR2 (germline): SGHTA, FQGNSA. This chain's CDR3 is CASSFPWESNNEQFF. The CDR3, as DNA: TGTGCCAGCAGCTTTCCCTGGGAGAGTAACAATGAGCAGTTCTTC.

This chain links TRBV15 with TRBJ1-3; no reliable D call. Germline V CDR1 and CDR2: LNHNV, YYDKDF (reference sequence). V gave up 0 bases and J gave up 2 bases, with 14 bases separating them. This CDR3 region has 17 residues. Here the CDR3 DNA reads TGTGCCACCAGCAGAGATTCCTCGCTCGGGGCTGGAAACACCATATATTTT. This sequence encodes CATSRDSSLGAGNTIYF. Drawing the rest from reference TRBV15 and TRBJ1-3, the complete variable domain is DAMVIQNPRYQVTQFGKPVTLSCSQTLNHNVMYWYQQKSSQAPKLLFHYYDKDFNNEADTPDNFQSRRPNTSFCFLDIRSPGLGDTAMYLCATSRDSSLGAGNTIYFGEGSWLTVV.